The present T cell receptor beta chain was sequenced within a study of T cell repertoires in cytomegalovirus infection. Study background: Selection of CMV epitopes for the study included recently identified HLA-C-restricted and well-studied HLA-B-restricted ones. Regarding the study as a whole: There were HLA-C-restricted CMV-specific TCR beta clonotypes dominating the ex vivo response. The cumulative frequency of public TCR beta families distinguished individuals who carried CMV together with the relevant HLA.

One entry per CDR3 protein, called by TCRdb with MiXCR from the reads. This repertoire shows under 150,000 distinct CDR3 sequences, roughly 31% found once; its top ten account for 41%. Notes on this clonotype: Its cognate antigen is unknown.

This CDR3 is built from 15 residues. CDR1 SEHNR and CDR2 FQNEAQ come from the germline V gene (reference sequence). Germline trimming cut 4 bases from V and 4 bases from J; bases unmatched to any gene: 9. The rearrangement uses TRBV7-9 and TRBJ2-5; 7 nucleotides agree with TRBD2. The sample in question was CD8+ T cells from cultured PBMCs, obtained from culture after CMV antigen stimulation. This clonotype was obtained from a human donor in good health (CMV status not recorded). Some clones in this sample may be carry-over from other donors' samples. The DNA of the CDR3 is TGTGCCAGCAGCTCCCCCTTAGCGGGCGGAGAGACCCAGTACTTC. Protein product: CASSSPLAGGETQYF.